This T cell receptor (beta chain) was retrieved from a study of regulatory T cells in long-lasting Graves disease. V dropped 2 bases and J dropped 5 bases, with 19 bases sitting between them. The germline gives CDR1 SGHRS, CDR2 YFSETQ. The CDR3 consists of 17 residues. In building TCR beta libraries, iRepertoire HTBI primers were used together with Arm-PCR of CDR3 regions. TCRdb reanalysed the multiplex PCR reads using MiXCR and keeps one entry per CDR3 protein. Counted here are 360,000 or so distinct CDR3 sequences, approximately 16% occurring once; the ten biggest clones make up around 27%. The sample's time point: newly diagnosed GD, antithyroid drugs for less than 3 months. After RNA was extracted from PBMCs, the TCR library was made from it. This clonotype was counted only a few times. These data were also filed under a second study, of T cells in Graves' hyperthyroidism and ophthalmopathy.

The V call is TRBV5-1, the J call TRBJ1-4; D unclear. This TCR derives from a man in his forties with Graves disease. The source material was peripheral blood mononuclear cells (PBMCs), sampled at new diagnosis, from a patient treated with antithyroid drugs. The CDR3 sequence: CASSFAATDVTNEKLFF. DNA for the CDR3: TGCGCCAGCAGCTTTGCCGCGACGGACGTGACCAATGAAAAACTGTTTTTT.